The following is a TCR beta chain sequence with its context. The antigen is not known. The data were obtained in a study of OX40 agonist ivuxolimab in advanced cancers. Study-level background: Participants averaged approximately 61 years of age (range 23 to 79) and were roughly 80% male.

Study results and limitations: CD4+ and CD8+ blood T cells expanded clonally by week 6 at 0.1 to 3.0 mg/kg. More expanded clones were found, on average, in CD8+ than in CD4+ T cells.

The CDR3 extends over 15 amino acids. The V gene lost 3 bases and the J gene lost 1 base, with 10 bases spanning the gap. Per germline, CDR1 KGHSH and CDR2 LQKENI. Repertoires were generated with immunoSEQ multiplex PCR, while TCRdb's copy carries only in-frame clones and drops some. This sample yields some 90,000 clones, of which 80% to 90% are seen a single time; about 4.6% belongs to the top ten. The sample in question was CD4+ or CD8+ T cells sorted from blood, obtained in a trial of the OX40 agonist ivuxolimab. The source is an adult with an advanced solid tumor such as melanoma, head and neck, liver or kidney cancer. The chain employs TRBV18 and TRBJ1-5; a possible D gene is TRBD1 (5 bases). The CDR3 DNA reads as TGTGCCAGCTCACCGGGGCAAACCAGCAATCAGCCCCAGCATTTT. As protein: CASSPGQTSNQPQHF.